This T cell receptor (beta chain) was identified in a study of blood T cell repertoires in COVID-19. Study summary: There were acute and convalescent COVID-19 samples, and they came from the United States, Italy and Spain. The cDNA or gDNA used as material had been derived from T cells, B-cell-depleted T cells, or PBMCs.

How the authors handled the data: Reference gene primer amplification yielded estimated nucleated cell counts. Only in-frame clones appear in the TCRdb table, and some are missing; sequencing was by immunoSEQ multiplex PCR. V and J calls and clone size come straight from that table; D and trimming were deduced from the DNA. The sample has 200,000 to 250,000 clones, around 86% seen once; the top ten hold about 3%. Germline V gene lookup returns CDR1 SEHNR and CDR2 FQNEAQ (reference sequence). The junction had 6 bases not matched to a gene; V was cut back by 5 bases and J by 4 bases. CDR3 length: 16 residues.

Sequenced sample: peripheral blood. The rearrangement uses TRBV7-9 and TRBJ1-3, with 12 bases aligning to TRBD1. This receptor was taken from a man between 60 and 75 years old with acute or convalescent COVID-19. The CDR3 region is CASSEGQGARGNTIYF. The CDR3 region has the DNA TGTGCCAGCAGCGAGGGACAGGGGGCGAGAGGAAACACCATATATTTT.